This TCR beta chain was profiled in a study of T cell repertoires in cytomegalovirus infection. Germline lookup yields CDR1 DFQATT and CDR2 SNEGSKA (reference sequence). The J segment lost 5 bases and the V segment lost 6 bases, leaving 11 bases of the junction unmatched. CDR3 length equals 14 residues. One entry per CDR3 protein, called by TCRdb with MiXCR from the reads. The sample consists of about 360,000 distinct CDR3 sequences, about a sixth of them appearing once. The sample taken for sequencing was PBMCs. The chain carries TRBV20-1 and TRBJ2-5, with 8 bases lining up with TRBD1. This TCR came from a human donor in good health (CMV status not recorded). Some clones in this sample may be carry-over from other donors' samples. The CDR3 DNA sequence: TGCAGTGCGGAGCAAGACAGGGGTTCGGAGACCCAGTACTTC. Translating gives CSAEQDRGSETQYF.